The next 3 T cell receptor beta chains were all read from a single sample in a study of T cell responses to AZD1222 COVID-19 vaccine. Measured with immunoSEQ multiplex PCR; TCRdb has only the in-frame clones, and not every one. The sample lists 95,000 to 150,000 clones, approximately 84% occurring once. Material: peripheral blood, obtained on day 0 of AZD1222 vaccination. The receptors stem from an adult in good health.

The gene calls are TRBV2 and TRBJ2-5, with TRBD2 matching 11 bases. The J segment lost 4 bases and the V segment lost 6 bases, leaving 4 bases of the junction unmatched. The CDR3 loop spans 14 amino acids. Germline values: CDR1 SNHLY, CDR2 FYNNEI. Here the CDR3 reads CASRVAGGGETQYF. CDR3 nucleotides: TGTGCCAGCAGAGTAGCGGGGGGGGGAGAGACCCAGTACTTC. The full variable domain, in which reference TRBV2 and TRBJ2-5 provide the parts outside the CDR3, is EPEVTQTPSHQVTQMGQEVILRCVPISNHLYFYWYRQILGQKVEFLVSFYNNEISEKSEIFDDQFSVERPDGSNFTLKIRSTKLEDSAMYFCASRVAGGGETQYFGPGTRLLVL.

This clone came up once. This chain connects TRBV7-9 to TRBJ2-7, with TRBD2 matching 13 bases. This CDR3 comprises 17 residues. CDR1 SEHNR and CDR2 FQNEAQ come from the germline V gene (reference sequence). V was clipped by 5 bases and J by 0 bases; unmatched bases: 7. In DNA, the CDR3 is TGTGCCAGCAGCCCAACTAGCGGGAGGGGGGCCTCCTACGAGCAGTACTTC. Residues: CASSPTSGRGASYEQYF.

The CDR3 nucleotides are TGTGCCAGTAGTGTACCCAGGGGGTCCAATGAGCAGTTCTTC. It specifies CASSVPRGSNEQFF. The chain combines TRBV19 with TRBJ2-1; 7 positions agree with TRBD1. Trimming cost V 5 bases and J 6 bases; bases outside gene matches: 7. The CDR3 extends over 14 amino acids. Germline V gene lookup returns CDR1 LNHDA and CDR2 SQIVND (reference sequence).